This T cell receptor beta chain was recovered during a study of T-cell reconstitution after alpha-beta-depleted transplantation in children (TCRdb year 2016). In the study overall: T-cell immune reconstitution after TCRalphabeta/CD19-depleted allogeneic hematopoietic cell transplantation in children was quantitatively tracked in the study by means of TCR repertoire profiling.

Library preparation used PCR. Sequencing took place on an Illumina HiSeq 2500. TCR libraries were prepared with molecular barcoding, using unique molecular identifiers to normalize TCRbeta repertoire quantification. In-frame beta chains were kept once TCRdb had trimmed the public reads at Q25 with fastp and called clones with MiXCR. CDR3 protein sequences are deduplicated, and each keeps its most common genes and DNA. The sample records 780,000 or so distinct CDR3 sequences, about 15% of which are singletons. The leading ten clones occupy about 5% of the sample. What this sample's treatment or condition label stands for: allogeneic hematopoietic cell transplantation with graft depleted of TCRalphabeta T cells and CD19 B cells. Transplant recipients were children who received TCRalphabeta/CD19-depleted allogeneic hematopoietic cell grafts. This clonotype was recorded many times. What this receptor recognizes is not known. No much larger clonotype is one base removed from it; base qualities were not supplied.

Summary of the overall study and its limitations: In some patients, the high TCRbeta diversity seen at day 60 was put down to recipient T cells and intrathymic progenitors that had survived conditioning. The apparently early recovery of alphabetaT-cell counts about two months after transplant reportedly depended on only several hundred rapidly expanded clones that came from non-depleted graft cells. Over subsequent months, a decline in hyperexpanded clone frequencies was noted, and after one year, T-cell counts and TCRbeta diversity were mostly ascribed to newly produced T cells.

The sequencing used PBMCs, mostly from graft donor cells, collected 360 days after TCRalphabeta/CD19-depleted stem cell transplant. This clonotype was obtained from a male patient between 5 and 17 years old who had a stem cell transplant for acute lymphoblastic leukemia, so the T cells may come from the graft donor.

The nucleotides are TGTGCCAGCAGCCCCGACAGTTCAGATACGCAGTATTTT. It translates to CASSPDSSDTQYF. The rearranged chain carries TRBV7-8 and TRBJ2-3; the D gene is possibly TRBD1, with 5 bases matching. Cut back by 5 bases and 4 bases, the V and J ends lie 10 bases apart. Sequences SGHVS (CDR1) and FQNEAQ (CDR2) are obtained from the germline V gene. Measured from the cysteine to the phenylalanine, the CDR3 is 13 residues long. Here the CDR3 DNA is all that survives: 39 bases in frame from base 1.